Listed here are 17 T cell receptor beta chains from one sample, sequenced in a study of T cell responses to AZD1222 COVID-19 vaccine (dated by TCRdb to the early 2020s). The protocol used for the library was the immunoSEQ multiplex PCR assay. Not all clones reach the TCRdb copy of this immuneACCESS table, which keeps in-frame sequences only. Checked studies attribute under half of the gap to unresolved V genes and leave the rest unexplained. The sample includes just under 100,000 clones, with 70% to 90% observed a single time. The top ten constitute 2.8% of the sample. What this sample's time point label stands for: baseline before first vaccination. The input for sequencing was peripheral blood, taken on day 0 of AZD1222 vaccination. The receptor source for this set is an adult in good health.

This rearrangement joins TRBV2 to TRBJ1-5; 11 nucleotides line up with TRBD1. Germline values: CDR1 SNHLY, CDR2 FYNNEI. This CDR3 contains 14 residues. V trimming: 5 bases; J trimming: 5 bases; junction bases outside the gene matches: 2. The CDR3 protein is CASSRDRGDQPQHF. The CDR3 nucleotides read TGTGCCAGCAGTAGGGACAGGGGGGATCAGCCCCAGCATTTT.

This clone occurred a few times. V gene TRBV19 combines with J gene TRBJ2-1; TRBD1 matches 10 bases. V dropped 7 bases and J dropped 9; count of bases not matched to a gene: 9. The CDR3 is 14 residues long. Germline V gene lookup returns CDR1 LNHDA and CDR2 SQIVND (reference sequence). The CDR3 DNA sequence: TGTGCCAGTACCGAGGGACAGGGGAGTTCTGAGCAGTTCTTC. Amino acids: CASTEGQGSSEQFF.

The chain is built from TRBV6-6 and TRBJ2-1; 7 bases align to TRBD2. Trimming took 6 bases from V and 0 from J; bases not matched to a gene: 2. Germline CDR1 and CDR2: MNHNY and SVGAGI (reference sequence). This CDR3 comprises 14 residues. The CDR3 DNA reads TGTGCCAGCAGCCCGGGGGGCTCCTACAATGAGCAGTTCTTC. Translation gives CASSPGGSYNEQFF.

The rearrangement links TRBV6-5 to TRBJ2-7; a possible D gene is TRBD1 (5 bases). The CDR3 totals 16 residues. The V end lost 2 bases, the J end lost 2 bases, and 16 bases lay between the germline ends. In germline, CDR1 is MNHEY, CDR2 SVGAGI. This CDR3 reads CASSYTHTGSAYEQYF. The CDR3 DNA follows: TGTGCCAGCAGTTACACCCACACAGGCAGCGCCTACGAGCAGTACTTC.

This clone has at least ten counts. The chain links TRBV14 to TRBJ2-1, with D unresolved. Germline-derived CDR1 and CDR2 are SGHDN and FVKESK. Trimming cost V 1 base and J 3 bases, with 4 bases left between them. The CDR3 extends over 13 amino acids. The CDR3 protein is CASSQGSYNEQFF. CDR3 coding DNA: TGTGCCAGCAGCCAAGGCAGCTACAATGAGCAGTTCTTC.

This sequence joins TRBV9 and TRBJ1-4, with 7 bases that match TRBD1. V lost 4 bases, J lost 8 bases, and 11 bases stayed unmatched. Germline CDR1 is SGDLS and CDR2 is YYNGEE. There are 15 residues in the CDR3. The CDR3 region is CASSPHTGAGEKLFF. The CDR3 coding sequence is TGTGCCAGCAGCCCCCACACAGGGGCGGGCGAAAAACTGTTTTTT.

The chain carries TRBV3-1 (or the pseudogene TRBV3-2) and TRBJ2-2; tentatively, D is TRBD1 (6 bases). In germline, CDR1 is LGHDT, CDR2 YNNKEL (reference sequence). V was cut by 3 bases and J by 3 bases, with 11 bases left in between. CDR3 size: 15 residues. As DNA, the CDR3 is TGTGCCAGCAGCCAGAGAACAGGGTACACCGGGGAGCTGTTTTTT. Protein product: CASSQRTGYTGELFF.

The chain's CDR3 is CASSVQGLGTEAFF. The CDR3 nucleotides read TGTGCCAGTAGTGTGCAGGGGCTGGGCACTGAAGCTTTCTTT. The chain recombines TRBV19 with TRBJ1-1, with D possibly TRBD1 on 6 matching bases. This CDR3 is built from 14 residues. Germline V lookup: CDR1 LNHDA, CDR2 SQIVND (reference sequence). V gave up 5 bases and J gave up 4 bases, with 14 bases separating them.

The chain recombines TRBV21-1 with TRBJ1-3. TRBV21-1 is flagged as a pseudogene. The CDR3 contains 14 residues. The CDR3, as DNA: TGTGCCAGCAGCTTCGCGAGGGAGGGAAACACCATATATTTT. It specifies CASSFAREGNTIYF.

The chain employs TRBV19 and TRBJ2-6, with D maybe TRBD1 (6 bases). Germline CDR1 and CDR2: LNHDA and SQIVND (reference sequence). There are 15 residues in the CDR3. Trimming left V 5 bases short and J 4 bases short, with 12 bases between. In DNA, the CDR3 is TGTGCCAGTAGTTCCCAGGGGTCGGGGGCCAACGTCCTGACTTTC. Its translation: CASSSQGSGANVLTF.

The chain is built from TRBV7-8 and TRBJ1-1; 7 positions match TRBD1. CDR1 and CDR2 from the germline V gene are SGHVS and FQNEAQ. This CDR3 spans 14 amino acids. V dropped 5 bases and J dropped 1; count of bases not matched to a gene: 4. CDR3 region: CASSTYRGNTEAFF. The CDR3 DNA sequence: TGTGCCAGCAGCACTTACAGGGGGAACACTGAAGCTTTCTTT. The full variable domain, with the rest looked up from reference TRBV7-8 and TRBJ1-1, is GAGVSQSPRYKVAKRGQDVALRCDPISGHVSLFWYQQALGQGPEFLTYFQNEAQLDKSGLPSDRFFAERPEGSVSTLKIQRTQQEDSAVYLCASSTYRGNTEAFFGQGTRLTVV.

The rearrangement links TRBV19 to TRBJ1-4; 7 nucleotides line up with TRBD1. The length of the CDR3 is 14 residues. J gave up 8 bases and V 5 bases, and 8 bases lay outside the gene matches. Germline assignment: CDR1 LNHDA and CDR2 SQIVND (reference sequence). The CDR3 region is CASSVDRSPEKLFF. As DNA, the CDR3 is TGTGCCAGTAGTGTGGACAGGTCCCCCGAAAAACTGTTTTTT.

V is TRBV19 and J is TRBJ1-2; 8 nucleotides align to TRBD1. The germline gives CDR1 LNHDA, CDR2 SQIVND (reference sequence). J gave up 8 bases and V 2 bases, and 7 bases lay outside the gene matches. This CDR3 region has 14 residues. The CDR3 DNA reads TGTGCCAGTAGTATAAGTTCGGCAGGGGGCGGCTACACCTTC. Its protein product is CASSISSAGGGYTF.

This chain links TRBV9 with TRBJ2-5; possibly TRBD1 for D (6 bases). Per germline, CDR1 SGDLS and CDR2 YYNGEE. The V end was cut by 4 bases, the J end by 2 bases, with 18 bases between. There are 16 residues in the CDR3. CDR3 DNA sequence: TGTGCCAGCAGCTCTAACTGGGGGCAAGGTCAAGAGACCCAGTACTTC. This encodes CASSSNWGQGQETQYF.

This chain joins TRBV19 and TRBJ2-2; no definite D call. Germline CDR1 and CDR2: LNHDA and SQIVND (reference sequence). V was pared by 3 bases and J by 0 bases, with 5 bases between. The CDR3 has 14 residues. The CDR3 nucleotides are TGTGCCAGTAGTATTGGGGCGAACACCGGGGAGCTGTTTTTT. Protein sequence: CASSIGANTGELFF.

This chain links TRBV11-2 with TRBJ2-2, with D unresolved. V was cut by 1 base and J by 2 bases, with 8 bases left in between. This CDR3 is 15 amino acids long. Germline V gives CDR1 SGHAT, CDR2 FQNNGV. This CDR3 reads CASSLVSPNTGELFF. The CDR3 nucleotides read TGTGCCAGCAGCTTAGTGTCTCCCAACACCGGGGAGCTGTTTTTT. Drawing the rest from reference TRBV11-2 and TRBJ2-2, the complete variable domain is EAGVAQSPRYKIIEKRQSVAFWCNPISGHATLYWYQQILGQGPKLLIQFQNNGVVDDSQLPKDRFSAERLKGVDSTLKIQPAKLEDSAVYLCASSLVSPNTGELFFGEGSRLTVL.

The rearrangement joins TRBV7-2 to TRBJ1-5, with D tentatively TRBD1 (5 bases). V lost 4 bases, J lost 4 bases, and 14 bases lay in between. CDR3 length equals 15 residues. Germline V gene lookup returns CDR1 SGHTA and CDR2 FQGNSA. CDR3 amino acids: CASSSRVGGNQPQHF. For the CDR3, the DNA is TGTGCCAGCAGCTCCCGAGTCGGGGGGAATCAGCCCCAGCATTTT.